Presented here are 19 T cell receptor beta chains from one specimen sequenced in a study of T cell changes during pregnancy in multiple sclerosis. The repertoire was sequenced with immunoSEQ multiplex PCR; TCRdb's copy has only in-frame clones and lacks some. The sample lists over 80,000 clones; 80% to 95% were seen once. The sample consisted of peripheral blood, taken in the third trimester of pregnancy. These TCRs come from a female donor in good health, enrolled as a control in a pregnancy study.

This clone has only one observation. The V gene is TRBV5-1, the J gene TRBJ2-1, with 9 bases aligning to TRBD2. The V and J ends lost 3 bases and 0 bases, in that order; junction bases with no gene match: 22. Germline V CDR1 and CDR2: SGHRS, YFSETQ. This CDR3 contains 22 residues. Here the CDR3 reads CASSWPRDSGSTLHGSYNEQFF. The DNA of the CDR3 is TGCGCCAGCAGCTGGCCTAGAGATAGCGGGAGTACTTTACATGGCTCCTACAATGAGCAGTTCTTC.

This sequence joins TRBV2 and TRBJ2-3; maybe TRBD1 (6 bases). Per germline, CDR1 SNHLY and CDR2 FYNNEI. The CDR3 consists of 16 residues. V shed 7 bases and J shed 6 bases, with 23 bases lying between them. The CDR3 reads CASILPRGSEQDTQYF. The CDR3 coding sequence is TGTGCCAGCATTCTCCCAAGGGGGAGCGAGCAGGATACGCAGTATTTT.

This chain connects TRBV5-8 to TRBJ2-1; TRBD2 agrees at 8 bases. Germline V lookup: CDR1 SGHTS, CDR2 YDEGEE. V lost 2 bases, J lost 10 bases, and 20 bases stayed unmatched. CDR3 length equals 18 residues. In nucleotides, the CDR3 is TGTGCCAGCAGCTTTCGTCTAGCGGGTATCCCGGCCAGTGAGGAGCAGTTCTTC. Residues: CASSFRLAGIPASEEQFF.

The rearrangement links TRBV7-2 to TRBJ2-3; 9 nucleotides align to TRBD1. This CDR3 has 14 residues. Per the germline V gene, CDR1 is SGHTA and CDR2 is FQGNSA. The V segment lost 3 bases and the J segment 3 bases; nucleotides outside the gene matches: 1. As DNA, the CDR3 is TGTGCCAGCAGCTTGGACAGGGGAACAGATACGCAGTATTTT. Protein sequence: CASSLDRGTDTQYF.

The V and J genes are TRBV25-1 and TRBJ2-3; 7 bases align to TRBD2. V shed 4 bases and J 4 bases; nucleotides not matched to a gene: 11. The CDR3 sequence is 16 residues long. Germline lookup yields CDR1 MGHDK and CDR2 SYGVNS. DNA of the CDR3: TGTGCCAGCAGTGGCTACTTGGGACTACAAGCAGATACGCAGTATTTT. Translation: CASSGYLGLQADTQYF.

V usage is TRBV10-3 and J usage is TRBJ2-3; possible D gene TRBD2, 6 bases. Germline V lookup: CDR1 ENHRY, CDR2 SYGVKD. The germline V and J ends were trimmed by 10 bases and 1 base, with 15 bases remaining between them. The CDR3 contains 14 residues. The CDR3 loop is CATWAASGTDTQYF. The CDR3 DNA reads as TGTGCCACCTGGGCGGCTAGCGGCACAGATACGCAGTATTTT.

In regard to this clone: At the DNA level, this CDR3 is encoded by other sequences in the same sample as well. V gene TRBV7-9 combines with J gene TRBJ1-1; TRBD1 is a possible D gene (5 bases). V lost 2 bases to trimming and J lost 1 base, with 8 bases between them. CDR3 length: 14 amino acids. Germline assignment: CDR1 SEHNR and CDR2 FQNEAQ (reference sequence). The CDR3 is CASSLQGSNTEAFF. CDR3 coding DNA: TGTGCCAGCAGCTTACAGGGATCGAACACTGAAGCTTTCTTT.

To note about this clone: This sample includes further DNA sequences coding for the same CDR3. The V call is TRBV4-1, the J call TRBJ2-5; 7 bases align to TRBD1. This CDR3 comprises 15 residues. The V segment lost 1 base and the J segment 0 bases; nucleotides outside the gene matches: 2. The germline V gene has CDR1 MGHRA and CDR2 YSYEKL. DNA for the CDR3: TGCGCCAGCAGCCAAGGAGACAGGGACCAAGAGACCCAGTACTTC. This encodes CASSQGDRDQETQYF.

The rearrangement uses TRBV10-3 and TRBJ2-5, with 8 positions matching TRBD2. The germline gives CDR1 ENHRY, CDR2 SYGVKD. Trimming at V came to 2 bases and at J to 5 bases, leaving 7 bases not matched to a gene. The length of the CDR3 is 15 residues. The DNA of the CDR3 is TGTGCCATCAGTGAGGGTGGAGCGGGAGCTGAGACCCAGTACTTC. Its translation is CAISEGGAGAETQYF.

The chain joins TRBV5-1 to TRBJ2-1; perhaps TRBD1 as D (5 bases). The V end was cut by 4 bases, the J end by 0 bases, with 14 bases between. Germline V gene data show CDR1 as SGHRS and CDR2 as YFSETQ. This CDR3 has 16 amino acids. For the CDR3, the DNA is TGCGCCAGCAGCCAAGGGGCTAGGAGCTCCTACAATGAGCAGTTCTTC. Protein product: CASSQGARSSYNEQFF.

V usage is TRBV7-9 and J usage is TRBJ2-3, with D perhaps matching TRBD1 (6 bases). The length of the CDR3 is 16 residues. Trimming cost V 5 bases and J 2 bases, with 17 bases left between them. Germline CDR1 reads SEHNR; CDR2 reads FQNEAQ (reference sequence). The CDR3 coding sequence is TGTGCCAGCAGCGCCGGACAGATAGCTCTCACAGATACGCAGTATTTT. This encodes CASSAGQIALTDTQYF.

The gene calls are TRBV7-9 and TRBJ2-1; 9 bases are shared with TRBD2. There are 16 residues in the CDR3. Germline assignment: CDR1 SEHNR and CDR2 FQNEAQ (reference sequence). J gave up 8 bases and V 5 bases, and 13 bases lay outside the gene matches. The CDR3 protein is CASSHLAGNELDEQFF. CDR3 nucleotide sequence: TGTGCCAGCAGCCACCTAGCGGGAAACGAGCTGGATGAGCAGTTCTTC.

The genes are TRBV28 and TRBJ1-5, with D possibly being TRBD1 (6 bases). Germline V lookup: CDR1 MDHEN, CDR2 SYDVKM. This CDR3 is built from 13 residues. V shed 6 bases and J shed 5 bases, with 11 bases lying between them. The CDR3 loop reads CASSLGQYQPQHF. The CDR3 DNA sequence: TGTGCCAGCAGCCTAGGACAGTATCAGCCCCAGCATTTT.

The chain employs TRBV7-2 and TRBJ2-1; 13 nucleotides match TRBD2. CDR1 is SGHTA, CDR2 FQGNSA, per germline. V shed 6 bases, J shed 9 bases, and the junction held 5 bases outside the gene matches. The CDR3 contains 14 residues. The CDR3 spells CASSRTSGSTEQFF. The CDR3 bases are TGTGCCAGCAGTCGGACTAGCGGGAGTACTGAGCAGTTCTTC.

The chain is built from TRBV30 and TRBJ2-2; D call uncertain. This CDR3 is 16 amino acids long. The germline V and J ends were trimmed by 0 bases and 0 bases, with 11 bases remaining between them. Germline assignment: CDR1 GTSNPN and CDR2 SVGIG (reference sequence). CDR3 sequence (DNA): TGTGCCTGGAGTGTAATGTGGCCGTCGAACACCGGGGAGCTGTTTTTT. Its translation: CAWSVMWPSNTGELFF.

This clone came up once. The rearrangement links TRBV7-6 to TRBJ1-2, with a possible D match to TRBD1 (6 bases). CDR3 size: 15 residues. Trimming left V 1 base short and J 4 bases short, with 13 bases between. Germline values: CDR1 SGHVS, CDR2 FNYEAQ. CDR3 region: CASSLGEGVLYGYTF. CDR3 DNA: TGTGCCAGCAGCTTAGGGGAGGGGGTGCTCTATGGCTACACCTTC.

The chain employs TRBV11-2 and TRBJ1-1, with D possibly matching TRBD1 (6 bases). CDR1 is SGHAT and CDR2 is FQNNGV in the germline V gene. V was shortened by 0 bases and J by 8 bases, with 10 bases between the two germline ends. CDR3 size: 13 residues. The CDR3 coding sequence is TGTGCCAGCAGCTTAGATCCCCAGGGGGAAGCTTTCTTT. It codes for CASSLDPQGEAFF.

The chain joins TRBV20-1 to TRBJ2-5; unclear D gene. CDR1 DFQATT and CDR2 SNEGSKA come from the germline V gene (reference sequence). The CDR3 sequence is 11 residues long. The V end lost 1 base, the J end lost 8 bases, and 8 bases lay between the germline ends. The CDR3 bases are TGCAGTGCTAGAGGTTCCCCTACCCAGTACTTC. The encoded protein is CSARGSPTQYF.

This chain joins TRBV5-5 and TRBJ1-2; 7 bases agree with TRBD1. V shed 2 bases and J 3 bases; nucleotides not matched to a gene: 4. Germline V gene data show CDR1 as SGHKS and CDR2 as YYEKEE (reference sequence). This CDR3 contains 14 residues. CDR3 in amino acids: CASSFIGQDYGYTF. The CDR3 DNA is TGTGCCAGCAGCTTCATCGGACAGGACTATGGCTACACCTTC. The entire variable domain, with the rest obtained from reference TRBV5-5 and TRBJ1-2, is as follows: DAGVTQSPTHLIKTRGQQVTLRCSPISGHKSVSWYQQVLGQGPQFIFQYYEKEERGRGNFPDRFSARQFPNYSSELNVNALLLGDSALYLCASSFIGQDYGYTFGSGTRLTVV.